One T cell receptor (beta chain) is described in this entry. In this sample, this clonotype turned up many times. Its antigen target is currently unknown. No per-base quality is available; no much larger clone lies one base away. This specimen belongs to a study of early T cells in non-severe SARS-CoV-2 infection (dated by TCRdb to about 2021). Study-level background: Bulk RNA from unsorted whole blood was used for TCR sequencing, so alpha and beta chains could not be paired.

The method behind the library was 5' RACE. Sequencing relied on a NextSeq 500. The TCR library protocol attached unique molecular identifiers to individual cDNA molecules to correct for sequencing error and PCR bias. TCR alpha and beta chains were both sequenced, and the abundances of alpha and beta sequences in each sample were closely correlated with each other. As for the original processing: Decombinator V4 was used to annotate the V gene, J gene and CDR3 of the TCR sequences. Expanded TCRs were defined as changing significantly between any two time points under a Poisson model with p below 0.0001. TCR abundances were normalised to the total number of TCRs sequenced in each sample and reported as counts per million. TRAV1-2 paired with TRAJ12, TRAJ20 or TRAJ33 defined MAIT TCRs, while TRAV10 paired with TRAJ18 defined iNKT TCRs. A search of VDJdb, accessed on 1 November 2021, was run for TCRs annotated to CMV, EBV and SARS-CoV-2, with TCRs annotated for multiple antigens excluded. TCRdb itself trimmed the public reads at Q25 with fastp, ran MiXCR and retained productive beta chains. Rows with a matching CDR3 protein are joined into one entry that keeps the most common DNA and genes. The V and J calls reflect TCRdb's pipeline rather than the authors' work. The table for this sample lists approximately 31,000 distinct CDR3 sequences; around 5.8% of them were counted only once. The leading ten clones occupy roughly 5.7% of the sample.

A case-control design nested within a healthcare worker cohort in London, UK, was used, with weekly nasopharyngeal swab PCR tests and blood sampling performed. Healthcare workers were recruited between 23 and 31 March 2020, during the week of the UK lockdown, and were followed weekly for up to 16 weeks. Broad study findings and their caveats: VDJdb matching was skewed toward anti-spike CD8 responses, so virus-specific expansions were likely underestimated and private and CD4 specificities were missed.

From a lookup of the germline V gene (reference sequence), CDR1 and CDR2 are MNHNY and SVGAGI. Measured from the cysteine to the phenylalanine, the CDR3 is 16 residues long. The entry retains the CDR3 DNA only, 48 bases that are in frame from base 1. Trimming takes 8 bases off V and 2 bases off J; junction bases not matched to a gene: 12. Sequences were obtained from whole blood. The sequence joins TRBV6-6 to TRBJ2-3, and TRBD2 matches 8 of the central bases. This clonotype was sampled from an adult who was a healthcare worker with PCR-confirmed SARS-CoV-2 infection or an uninfected control (not recorded which). CDR3 sequence: CASGRGLASITDTQYF. The DNA sequence follows: TGTGCCAGCGGTAGAGGACTAGCCTCGATCACAGATACGCAGTATTTT.